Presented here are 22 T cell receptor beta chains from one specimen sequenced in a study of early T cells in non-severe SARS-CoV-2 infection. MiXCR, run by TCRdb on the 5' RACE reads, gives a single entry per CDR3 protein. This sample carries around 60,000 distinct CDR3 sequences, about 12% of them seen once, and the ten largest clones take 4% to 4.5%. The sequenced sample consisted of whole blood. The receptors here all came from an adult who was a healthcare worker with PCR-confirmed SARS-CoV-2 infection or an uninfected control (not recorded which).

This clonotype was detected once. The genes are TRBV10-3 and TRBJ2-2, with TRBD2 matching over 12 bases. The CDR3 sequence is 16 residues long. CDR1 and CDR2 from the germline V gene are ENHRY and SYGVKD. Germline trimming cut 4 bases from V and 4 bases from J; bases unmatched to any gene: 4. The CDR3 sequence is CAISGTSGAATGELFF. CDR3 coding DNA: TGTGCCATCAGTGGGACTAGCGGGGCGGCCACCGGGGAGCTGTTTTTT.

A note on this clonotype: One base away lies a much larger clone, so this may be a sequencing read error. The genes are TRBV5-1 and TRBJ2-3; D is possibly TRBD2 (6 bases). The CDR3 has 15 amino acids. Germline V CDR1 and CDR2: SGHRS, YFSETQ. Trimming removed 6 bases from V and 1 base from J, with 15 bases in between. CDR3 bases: TGCGCCAGCAACTCGGGACTCCAGGGCACAGATACGCAGTATTTT. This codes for CASNSGLQGTDTQYF. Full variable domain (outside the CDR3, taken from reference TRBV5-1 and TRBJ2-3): KAGVTQTPRYLIKTRGQQVTLSCSPISGHRSVSWYQQTPGQGLQFLFEYFSETQRNKGNFPGRFSGRQFSNSRSEMNVSTLELGDSALYLCASNSGLQGTDTQYFGPGTRLTVL.

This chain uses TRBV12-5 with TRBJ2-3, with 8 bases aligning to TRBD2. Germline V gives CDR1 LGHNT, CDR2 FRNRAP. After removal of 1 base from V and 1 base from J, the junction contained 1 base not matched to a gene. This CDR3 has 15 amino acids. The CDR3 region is CASGLGSGGTDTQYF. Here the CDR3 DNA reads TGTGCTAGTGGTTTGGGTAGCGGGGGCACAGATACGCAGTATTTT.

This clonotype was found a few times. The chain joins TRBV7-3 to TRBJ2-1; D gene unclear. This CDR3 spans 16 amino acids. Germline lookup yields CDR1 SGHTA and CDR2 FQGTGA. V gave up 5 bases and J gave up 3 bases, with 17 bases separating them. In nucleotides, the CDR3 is TGTGCCAGCAGCCCTAATCTTGGGAACAACTACAATGAGCAGTTCTTC. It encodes CASSPNLGNNYNEQFF.

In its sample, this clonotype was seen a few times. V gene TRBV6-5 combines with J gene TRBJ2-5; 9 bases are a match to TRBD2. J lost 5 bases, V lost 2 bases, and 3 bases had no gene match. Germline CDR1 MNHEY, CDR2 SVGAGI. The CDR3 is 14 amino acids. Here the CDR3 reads CASSYAGGPETQYF. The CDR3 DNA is TGTGCCAGCAGTTACGCGGGGGGGCCGGAGACCCAGTACTTC.

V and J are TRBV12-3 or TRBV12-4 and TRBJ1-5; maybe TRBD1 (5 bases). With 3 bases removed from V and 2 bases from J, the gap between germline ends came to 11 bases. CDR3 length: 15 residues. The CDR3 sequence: CASSLEGLGNQPQHF. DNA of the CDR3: TGTGCCAGCAGTTTGGAGGGGCTGGGCAATCAGCCCCAGCATTTT.

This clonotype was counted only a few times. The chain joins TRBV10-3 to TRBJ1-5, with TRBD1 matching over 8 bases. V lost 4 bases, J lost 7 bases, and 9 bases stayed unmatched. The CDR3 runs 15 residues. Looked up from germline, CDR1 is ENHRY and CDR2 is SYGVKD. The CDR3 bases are TGTGCCATCAGTGCCGACAGGGGAGAGGGACAGCCCCAGCATTTT. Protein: CAISADRGEGQPQHF.

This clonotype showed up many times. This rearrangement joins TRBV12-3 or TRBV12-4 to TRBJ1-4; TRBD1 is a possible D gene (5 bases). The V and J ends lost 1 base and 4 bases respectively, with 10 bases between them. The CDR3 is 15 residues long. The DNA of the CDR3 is TGTGCCAGCAGTTTAGATACAGGCCTTAATGAAAAACTGTTTTTT. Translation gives CASSLDTGLNEKLFF.

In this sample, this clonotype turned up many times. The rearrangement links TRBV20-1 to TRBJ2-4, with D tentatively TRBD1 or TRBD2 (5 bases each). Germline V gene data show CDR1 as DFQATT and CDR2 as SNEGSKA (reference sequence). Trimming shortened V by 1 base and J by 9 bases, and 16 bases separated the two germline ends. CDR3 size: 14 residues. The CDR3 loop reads CSARVSSLRGIQYF. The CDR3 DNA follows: TGCAGTGCTAGAGTGTCATCGCTGAGGGGCATTCAGTACTTC.

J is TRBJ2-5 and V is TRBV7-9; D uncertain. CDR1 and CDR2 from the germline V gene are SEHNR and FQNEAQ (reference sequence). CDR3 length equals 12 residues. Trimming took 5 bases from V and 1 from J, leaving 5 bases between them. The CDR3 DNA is TGTGCCAGCAGCCCGACCCAAGAGACCCAGTACTTC. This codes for CASSPTQETQYF.

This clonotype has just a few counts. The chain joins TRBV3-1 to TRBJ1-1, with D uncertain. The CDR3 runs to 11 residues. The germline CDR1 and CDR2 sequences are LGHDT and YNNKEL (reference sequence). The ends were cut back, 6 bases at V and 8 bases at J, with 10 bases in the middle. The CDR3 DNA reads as TGTGCCAGCAGATCCCCAGGCGAAGCTTTCTTT. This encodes CASRSPGEAFF.

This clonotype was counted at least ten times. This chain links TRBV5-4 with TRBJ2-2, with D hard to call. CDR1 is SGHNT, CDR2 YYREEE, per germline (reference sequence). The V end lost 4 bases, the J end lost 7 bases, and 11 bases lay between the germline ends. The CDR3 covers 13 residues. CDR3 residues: CASSQDTGGELFF. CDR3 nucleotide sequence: TGTGCCAGCAGCCAAGACACTGGCGGGGAGCTGTTTTTT.

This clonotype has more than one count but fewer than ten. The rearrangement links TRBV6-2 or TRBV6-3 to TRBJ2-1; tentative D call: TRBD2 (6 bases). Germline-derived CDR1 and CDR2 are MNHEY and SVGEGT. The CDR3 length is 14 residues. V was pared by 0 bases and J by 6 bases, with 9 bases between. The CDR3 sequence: CASSYSMGGNEQFF. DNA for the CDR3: TGTGCCAGCAGTTACTCGATGGGAGGCAATGAGCAGTTCTTC.

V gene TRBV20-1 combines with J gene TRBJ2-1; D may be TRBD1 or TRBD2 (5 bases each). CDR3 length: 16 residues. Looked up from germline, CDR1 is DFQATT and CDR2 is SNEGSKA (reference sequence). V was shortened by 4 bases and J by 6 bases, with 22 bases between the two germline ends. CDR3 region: CSAKVWLVERGNEQFF. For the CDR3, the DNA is TGCAGTGCTAAAGTCTGGCTAGTCGAGAGGGGCAATGAGCAGTTCTTC.

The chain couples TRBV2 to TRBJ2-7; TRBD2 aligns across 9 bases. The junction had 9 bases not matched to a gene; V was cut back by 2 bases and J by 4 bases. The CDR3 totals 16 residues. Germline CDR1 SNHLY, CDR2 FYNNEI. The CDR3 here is CASSETSGRMPYEQYF. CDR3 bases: TGTGCCAGCAGTGAAACTAGCGGGCGTATGCCGTACGAGCAGTACTTC.

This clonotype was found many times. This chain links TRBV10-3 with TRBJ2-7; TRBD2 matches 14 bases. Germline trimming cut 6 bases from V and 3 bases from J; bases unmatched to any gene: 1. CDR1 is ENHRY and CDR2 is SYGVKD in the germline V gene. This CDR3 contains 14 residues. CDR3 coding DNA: TGTGCCATCAGGGGGACTAGCGGGGGCTACGAGCAGTACTTC. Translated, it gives CAIRGTSGGYEQYF.

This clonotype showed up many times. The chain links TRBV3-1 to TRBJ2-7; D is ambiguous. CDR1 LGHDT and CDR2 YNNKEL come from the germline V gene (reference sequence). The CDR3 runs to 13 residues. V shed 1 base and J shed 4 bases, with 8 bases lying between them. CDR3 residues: CASSQGDGYEQYF. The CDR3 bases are TGTGCCAGCAGCCAAGGAGACGGGTACGAGCAGTACTTC.

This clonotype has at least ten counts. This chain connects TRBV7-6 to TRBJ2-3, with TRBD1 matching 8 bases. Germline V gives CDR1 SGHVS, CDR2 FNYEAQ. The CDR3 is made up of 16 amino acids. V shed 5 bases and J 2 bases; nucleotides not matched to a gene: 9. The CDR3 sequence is CASSPGRGQATDTQYF. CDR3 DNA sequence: TGTGCCAGCAGCCCCGGGCGGGGACAGGCCACAGATACGCAGTATTTT.

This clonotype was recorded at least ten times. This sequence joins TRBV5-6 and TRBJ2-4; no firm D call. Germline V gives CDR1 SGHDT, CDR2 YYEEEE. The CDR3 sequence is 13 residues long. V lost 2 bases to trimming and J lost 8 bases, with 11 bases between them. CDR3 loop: CASSFSLSDIQYF. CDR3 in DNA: TGTGCCAGCAGCTTCTCTCTCTCGGACATTCAGTACTTC.

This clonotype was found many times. The chain's CDR3 is CASSLHRSPMNTEAFF. In nucleotides, the CDR3 is TGTGCCAGCAGTTTGCACAGGTCCCCGATGAACACTGAAGCTTTCTTT. The chain employs TRBV12-3 or TRBV12-4 and TRBJ1-1; D possibly corresponds to TRBD1 (5 bases). The CDR3 totals 16 residues. Trimming cost V 3 bases and J 0 bases, with 14 bases left between them.

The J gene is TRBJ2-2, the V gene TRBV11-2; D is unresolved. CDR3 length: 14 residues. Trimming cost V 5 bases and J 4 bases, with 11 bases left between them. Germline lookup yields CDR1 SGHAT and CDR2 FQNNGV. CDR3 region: CASSLLTLTGELFF. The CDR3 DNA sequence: TGTGCCAGCAGCCTCCTGACACTCACCGGGGAGCTGTTTTTT.

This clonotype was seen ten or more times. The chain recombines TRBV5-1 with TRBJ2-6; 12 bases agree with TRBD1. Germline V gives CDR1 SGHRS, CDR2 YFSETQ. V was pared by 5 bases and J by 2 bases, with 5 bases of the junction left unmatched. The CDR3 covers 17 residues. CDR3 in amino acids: CASRSGTGGAGANVLTF. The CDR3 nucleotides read TGCGCCAGCAGATCCGGGACAGGGGGCGCTGGGGCCAACGTCCTGACTTTC.